One and the same sample provided the 6 T cell receptor beta chains below, sequenced in a study of identical twins. A single record per CDR3 protein comes from TCRdb applying MiXCR to the 5' RACE reads. The sample includes around 1.7 million distinct CDR3 sequences, roughly a third of them seen just once. The sample was cord blood. These receptors all come from a newborn girl in good health.

This clonotype occurred a few times. The genes are TRBV4-1 and TRBJ2-7; TRBD2 matches 10 bases. This CDR3 has 16 residues. The germline V gene has CDR1 MGHRA and CDR2 YSYEKL. The J segment lost 3 bases and the V segment lost 1 base, leaving 6 bases of the junction unmatched. The CDR3 sequence: CASSQVFASGGYEQYF. DNA of the CDR3: TGCGCCAGCAGCCAAGTTTTTGCTAGCGGGGGCTACGAGCAGTACTTC.

The chain links TRBV13 to TRBJ1-2; D may be TRBD1 (5 bases). Looked up from germline, CDR1 is PRHDT and CDR2 is FYEKMQ (reference sequence). V was clipped by 4 bases and J by 2 bases, with 20 bases between them. CDR3 length: 17 amino acids. CDR3 sequence (DNA): TGTGCCAGCAGCTACAGGACATTCGCCCTGGGGAACTATGGCTACACCTTC. It yields the protein CASSYRTFALGNYGYTF.

CDR3: CASSSYPSGGARTDTQYF. Written as DNA, the CDR3 is TGCGCCAGTTCCTCCTATCCTAGCGGGGGGGCGAGGACAGATACGCAGTATTTT. The chain is built from TRBV5-1 and TRBJ2-3; 12 positions agree with TRBD2. In germline, CDR1 is SGHRS, CDR2 YFSETQ. The CDR3 contains 18 residues. J was trimmed by 3 bases and V by 8 bases; bases with no gene match: 16. The full variable domain, rest sourced from reference TRBV5-1 and TRBJ2-3, is KAGVTQTPRYLIKTRGQQVTLSCSPISGHRSVSWYQQTPGQGLQFLFEYFSETQRNKGNFPGRFSGRQFSNSRSEMNVSTLELGDSALYLCASSSYPSGGARTDTQYFGPGTRLTVL.

This clonotype came up a few times. The gene calls are TRBV5-1 and TRBJ2-1; TRBD1 agrees at 7 bases. The CDR3 is made up of 14 amino acids. The germline V gene encodes CDR1 SGHRS and CDR2 YFSETQ. The V gene end was trimmed by 4 bases and the J gene end by 5 bases; junction bases not matched to a gene: 6. CDR3 nucleotides: TGCGCCAGCAGCGTTGCTAGGGGGCACAATGAGCAGTTCTTC. It yields the protein CASSVARGHNEQFF. Together with reference TRBV5-1 and TRBJ2-1, the CDR3 gives the full variable domain: KAGVTQTPRYLIKTRGQQVTLSCSPISGHRSVSWYQQTPGQGLQFLFEYFSETQRNKGNFPGRFSGRQFSNSRSEMNVSTLELGDSALYLCASSVARGHNEQFFGPGTRLTVL.

A note on this clonotype: This may arise from a read error, as a much more abundant clone is one base away. The chain combines TRBV10-3 with TRBJ2-7; no firm D call. Germline lookup yields CDR1 ENHRY and CDR2 SYGVKD. V was shortened by 8 bases and J by 5 bases, with 10 bases between the two germline ends. The CDR3 extends over 11 amino acids. CDR3 region: CAIGSRDEQYF. The DNA of the CDR3 is TGTGCCATCGGTAGTAGGGACGAGCAGTACTTC.

On this clonotype: One junction end does not reproduce the germline sequence, and a read error may be involved. The chain uses TRBV28 and TRBJ2-1; 13 nucleotides align to TRBD2. Germline values: CDR1 MDHEN, CDR2 SYDVKM. CDR3 length equals 14 residues. The CDR3 spells CVSSLGLAGNEQFF. DNA of the CDR3: TGTGTCAGCAGTTTGGGACTAGCGGGGAATGAGCAGTTCTTC.